This T cell receptor (beta chain) was sequenced in a study of T cell changes during pregnancy in multiple sclerosis. The CDR3 is 16 residues long. Germline assignment: CDR1 SGHNT and CDR2 YYREEE (reference sequence). V lost 0 bases and J 7 bases, leaving 14 bases between the germline ends. Profiled with immunoSEQ multiplex PCR; TCRdb holds only in-frame clones, not every one. The table has more than 80,000 clones, about 90% seen once. This TCR came from a female donor with multiple sclerosis, enrolled in a pregnancy study. The sequenced sample was peripheral blood, obtained before pregnancy. This rearrangement joins TRBV5-4 to TRBJ1-6, with D hard to call. CDR3 in DNA: TGTGCCAGCAGCTTGGTAGGTCCTTCACTAAATTCACCCCTCCACTTT. Translated, it gives CASSLVGPSLNSPLHF.